This T cell receptor beta chain was retrieved from a study of shared clonotypes between healthy human individuals. Overall study context: The study used three CD4 naive, three CD4 memory, two CD8 naive and one CD8 memory plate per donor.

The donors, all of them Caucasian adults, lived in Nashville, Tennessee. Concerning this clone itself: No antigen is known for it.

The data were produced by immunoSEQ multiplex PCR, yet TCRdb's version contains in-frame clones alone and is incomplete. The sample has some 790,000 clones, roughly two thirds seen once. Study-wide results and limits: Around 4.7% was the fraction of naive CD4 clonotypes found shared across a few donors.

V lost 4 bases and J lost 7, with 16 bases in between. This CDR3 has 15 amino acids. Germline V CDR1 and CDR2: SGHDN, FVKESK. The chain is built from TRBV14 and TRBJ1-4; D call uncertain. The source of this sequence is a woman aged 30 to 39 in good health. Sequencing was carried out using memory CD4+ T cells sorted from blood. The subset here: CD45RA-negative fraction. The chain's CDR3 is CASSRTTGHSEKLFF. The CDR3 coding sequence is TGTGCCAGCAGCCGTACGACGGGTCATAGTGAAAAACTGTTTTTT.